This is a list of T cell receptor beta chains from one sample in a study of blood T cell repertoires in COVID-19. Sequenced by immunoSEQ multiplex PCR; TCRdb stores in-frame clones only, minus some. The sample includes about 200,000 clones, roughly 86% of them seen just once. Sequences were obtained from peripheral blood. The receptors shown here come from a man aged 18 to 30 with active or convalescent COVID-19. Each CDR3 is given with its conserved first and last residue. A D gene is named only where the DNA matches it firmly. Size is omitted from some rows. Given values are once, few, many or a class for expanded clones.

d_gene,j_gene,v_gene,abundance,CDR3nt,CDR3aa
TRBD2,TRBJ2-7,TRBV7-2,few,TGTGCCAGCAGCCCTGGACTAGCGGGAGGCTACGAGCAGTACTTC,CASSPGLAGGYEQYF
.,TRBJ1-5,TRBV19,.,TGTGCCAGTAGTATAGGACAGAATCAGCCCCAGCATTTT,CASSIGQNQPQHF
.,TRBJ1-3,TRBV30,.,TGTGCCTTGGAAACATTTACGAGGTCTGGAAACACCATATATTTT,CALETFTRSGNTIYF
TRBD1,TRBJ1-4,TRBV3-1/TRBV3-2,few,TGTGCCAGCAGCCACAGACAGGGGGAACTGTTTTTT,CASSHRQGELFF
TRBD1,TRBJ1-5,TRBV27,.,TGTGCCAGCAGTGGGACAGGGGGTTTACCCCAGCATTTT,CASSGTGGLPQHF
TRBD1,TRBJ2-2,TRBV6-2/TRBV6-3,.,TGTGCCAGCAGTTCACAGGGGGCGGGCGCCGGGGAGCTGTTTTTT,CASSSQGAGAGELFF
TRBD2,TRBJ2-7,TRBV7-2,.,TGTGCCAGCAGCTTAAGGCTAGCGGGAGTCGACGAGCAGTACTTC,CASSLRLAGVDEQYF
.,TRBJ2-7,TRBV5-1,few,TGCGCCAGCAGCCGCCCGGACATCTCCTACGAGCAGTACTTC,CASSRPDISYEQYF
TRBD1,TRBJ1-1,TRBV5-1,.,TGCGCCAGCAGCGCCCGACAGGGGAACACTGAAGCTTTCTTT,CASSARQGNTEAFF
TRBD1,TRBJ2-4,TRBV4-1,.,TGCGCCAGCAGCCAAGTTAGACAGGGGGCTACCGCCAAAAACATTCAGTACTTC,CASSQVRQGATAKNIQYF
TRBD1,TRBJ1-4,TRBV6-6,once,TGTGCCAGCAGCGAAATGACAGGGGGAAGGGAAAAACTGTTTTTT,CASSEMTGGREKLFF
TRBD2,TRBJ2-1,TRBV7-9,.,TGTGCCAGCAGCTTAGGACTAGCGGGAGTTAATGAGCAGTTCTTC,CASSLGLAGVNEQFF
TRBD1,TRBJ1-3,TRBV6-1,.,TGTGCCAGCAGTGAAGCTCTCGGACAGGGTGGGTCTGGAAACACCATATATTTT,CASSEALGQGGSGNTIYF
.,TRBJ2-3,TRBV19,.,TGTGCCAGTAAGAATCAGGGTGAGGCAGATACGCAGTATTTT,CASKNQGEADTQYF
.,TRBJ2-1,TRBV27,once,TGTGCCAGCAGTATCGGACAGACCTACAATGAGCAGTTCTTC,CASSIGQTYNEQFF
.,TRBJ1-6,TRBV18,.,TGTGCCAGCTCACAAGACAGGCCTGGGGATTCACCCCTCCACTTT,CASSQDRPGDSPLHF
TRBD1,TRBJ2-7,TRBV4-1,.,TGCGCCAGCGCCTCCGGGACAGGGGGCTCCTACGAGCAGTACTTC,CASASGTGGSYEQYF
TRBD1,TRBJ2-7,TRBV10-3,.,TGTGCCATCAGGGAGGGACAGGACTACTACGAGCAGTACTTC,CAIREGQDYYEQYF
TRBD1,TRBJ1-1,TRBV18,.,TGTGCCAGCTCGCCGGGACAGGGGGCTGAAGCTTTCTTT,CASSPGQGAEAFF
TRBD1,TRBJ1-1,TRBV27,.,TGTGCCAGCAGTTCGGGACAGGGAGGCTGGAACACTGAAGCTTTCTTT,CASSSGQGGWNTEAFF
.,TRBJ1-1,TRBV5-4,.,TGTGCCAGCAGCTTGGAAGGGGGTCTCACTGAAGCTTTCTTT,CASSLEGGLTEAFF
.,TRBJ2-5,TRBV5-1,.,TGCGCCAGCAGCTTGGGCAGGGTCAGGGAGACCCAGTACTTC,CASSLGRVRETQYF
.,TRBJ2-7,TRBV10-1,.,TGCGAACTGGTAGCTTACGAGCAGTACTTC,CELVAYEQYF
TRBD1,TRBJ2-7,TRBV18,.,TGTGCCAGCTCACGCCTTGACAGGGCCCCCTACGAGCAGTACTTC,CASSRLDRAPYEQYF
.,TRBJ1-4,TRBV5-1,few,TGCGCCAGCAGCCTAGGCCTTAATGAAAAACTGTTTTTT,CASSLGLNEKLFF
.,TRBJ1-1,TRBV29-1,few,TGCAGCGTATCCACAGCCCGGAACACTGAAGCTTTCTTT,CSVSTARNTEAFF
.,TRBJ1-1,TRBV30,.,TGTGCCTGGAGTTCGGGAGGGGCGATGAACACTGAAGCTTTCTTT,CAWSSGGAMNTEAFF
TRBD1,TRBJ2-7,TRBV7-8,.,TGTGCCAGCAGCTTAGGAGCCGGGACAGGGGTTCGGGACGAGCAGTACTTC,CASSLGAGTGVRDEQYF
TRBD2,TRBJ2-1,TRBV6-1,.,TGTGCCAGCAGTGAACTGGCGGGGGGGCACAATGAGCAGTTCTTC,CASSELAGGHNEQFF
.,TRBJ1-3,TRBV4-1,many,TGCGCCAGCAGCCAAGATACGGGATTCTCTGGAAACACCATATATTTT,CASSQDTGFSGNTIYF
.,TRBJ2-1,TRBV2,.,TGTGCCAGCAGTGTTGAGCGGGCCAAGAATGAGCAGTTCTTC,CASSVERAKNEQFF
TRBD1,TRBJ1-1,TRBV13,.,TGTGCCAGCAGCATGCCGGGACAGGGAGTGAACACTGAAGCTTTCTTT,CASSMPGQGVNTEAFF
.,TRBJ2-5,TRBV7-9,.,TGTGCCAGCAGCTTAGATCTCGCGGGGAGGTTAACGGAGACCCAGTACTTC,CASSLDLAGRLTETQYF
TRBD1,TRBJ1-1,TRBV29-1,.,TGCAGCGTTGGGGACAGGGGGAGAGCTTTCTTT,CSVGDRGRAFF
.,TRBJ1-5,TRBV19,.,TGTGCCAGTAGTATAGCAGGCAATCAGCCCCAGCATTTT,CASSIAGNQPQHF
TRBD2,TRBJ2-7,TRBV3-1/TRBV3-2,.,TGTGCCAGCACCGAACCTAGCGGGAGGATTTACGAGCAGTACTTC,CASTEPSGRIYEQYF
.,TRBJ2-1,TRBV7-2,.,TGTGCCAGCAGCAAGGAAGCGGGTTACAATGAGCAGTTCTTC,CASSKEAGYNEQFF
TRBD1,TRBJ1-5,TRBV5-1,.,TGCGCCAGCAGCTATACAGGGGGCCAGCCCCAGCATTTT,CASSYTGGQPQHF
TRBD1,TRBJ1-1,TRBV5-1,.,TGCGCCAGCAGCTTAGGACAGGGGGTGACTGAAGCTTTCTTT,CASSLGQGVTEAFF
.,TRBJ2-7,TRBV5-5,.,TGTGCCAGCAGCCTAGGGGGAGGGCTGTCGGACGAGCAGTACTTC,CASSLGGGLSDEQYF
.,TRBJ1-2,TRBV5-4,.,TGTGCCAGCAGCTCCTCAAATTCTAGATCGCATGGCTACACCTTC,CASSSSNSRSHGYTF
.,TRBJ2-5,TRBV5-4,.,TGTGCCAGCAGCCCGAGCCAAGAGACCCAGTACTTC,CASSPSQETQYF
TRBD1,TRBJ1-2,TRBV19,.,TGTGCCAGTATCCGGACAGGAGATCCCTATGGCTACACCTTC,CASIRTGDPYGYTF
.,TRBJ1-1,TRBV12-3/TRBV12-4,.,TGTGCCAGCAGTTTAGGACAGACTGAAGCTTTCTTT,CASSLGQTEAFF
TRBD1,TRBJ1-2,TRBV11-2,.,TGTGCCAGCAGCTTTACCGGGACAGGGTATGGCTACACCTTC,CASSFTGTGYGYTF
TRBD1,TRBJ2-1,TRBV27,once,TGTGCCAGCAGTTTAGGGGACAGGGACTACAATGAGCAGTTCTTC,CASSLGDRDYNEQFF
TRBD1,TRBJ1-2,TRBV12-5,.,TGTGCTAGCGATGCCGGGACAGGGGATGGCTACACCTTC,CASDAGTGDGYTF
.,TRBJ1-6,TRBV6-6,.,TGTGCCAGCAGTTACGGGAGCTCCTATAATTCACCCCTCCACTTT,CASSYGSSYNSPLHF
TRBD2,TRBJ2-1,TRBV6-4,once,TGTGCCAGCAGTGACGGGACTAGCGGGGGCAATGAGCAGTTCTTC,CASSDGTSGGNEQFF
TRBD1,TRBJ2-7,TRBV3-1/TRBV3-2,.,TGTGCCAGCAGCACCAACAGGGGGCGGTACGAGCAGTACTTC,CASSTNRGRYEQYF
TRBD1,TRBJ2-5,TRBV5-4,once,TGTGCCAGCAGCTTTACAGGGGGAGAGACCCAGTACTTC,CASSFTGGETQYF
TRBD2,TRBJ2-3,TRBV6-1,.,TGTGCCAGCAGTGAAGTAGCTAGCGGTTCAGATACGCAGTATTTT,CASSEVASGSDTQYF
TRBD2,TRBJ2-3,TRBV11-2,.,TGTGCCAGCAGCCCGCCCCCGACGGGGGGGACAGATACGCAGTATTTT,CASSPPPTGGTDTQYF
TRBD1,TRBJ2-2,TRBV27,once,TGTGCCAGCAGTTCGAACAGGGGTAACACCGGGGAGCTGTTTTTT,CASSSNRGNTGELFF
.,TRBJ1-1,TRBV6-5,.,TGTGCCAGCAGCCGACAACTGAACACTGAAGCTTTCTTT,CASSRQLNTEAFF
.,TRBJ2-7,TRBV14,.,TGTGCCAGCAGTCGAACAGGCTACGAGCAGTACTTC,CASSRTGYEQYF
.,TRBJ1-1,TRBV6-1,few,TGTGCCAGCAGTGATAGGAACCGGGGGGGAACTGAAGCTTTCTTT,CASSDRNRGGTEAFF
.,TRBJ2-2,TRBV24-1,.,TGTGCCACCAGTGCGGGACACAACACCGGGGAGCTGTTTTTT,CATSAGHNTGELFF
.,TRBJ2-7,TRBV4-1,.,TGCGCCAGCAGCCAAGAACCGCGTTCTAACTACGAGCAGTACTTC,CASSQEPRSNYEQYF